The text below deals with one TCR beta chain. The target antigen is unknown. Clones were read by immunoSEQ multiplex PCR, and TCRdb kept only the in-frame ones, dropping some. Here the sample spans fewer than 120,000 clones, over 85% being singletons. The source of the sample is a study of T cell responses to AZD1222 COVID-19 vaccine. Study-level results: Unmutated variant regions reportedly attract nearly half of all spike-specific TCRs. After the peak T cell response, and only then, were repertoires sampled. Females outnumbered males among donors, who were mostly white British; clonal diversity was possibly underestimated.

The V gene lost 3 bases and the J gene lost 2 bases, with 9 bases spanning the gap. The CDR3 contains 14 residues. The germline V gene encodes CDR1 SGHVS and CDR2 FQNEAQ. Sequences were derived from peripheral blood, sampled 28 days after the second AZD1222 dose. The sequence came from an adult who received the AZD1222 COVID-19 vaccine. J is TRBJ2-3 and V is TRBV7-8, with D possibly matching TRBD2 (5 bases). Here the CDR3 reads CASSFGLHTDTQYF. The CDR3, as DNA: TGTGCCAGCAGCTTCGGACTTCACACAGATACGCAGTATTTT.